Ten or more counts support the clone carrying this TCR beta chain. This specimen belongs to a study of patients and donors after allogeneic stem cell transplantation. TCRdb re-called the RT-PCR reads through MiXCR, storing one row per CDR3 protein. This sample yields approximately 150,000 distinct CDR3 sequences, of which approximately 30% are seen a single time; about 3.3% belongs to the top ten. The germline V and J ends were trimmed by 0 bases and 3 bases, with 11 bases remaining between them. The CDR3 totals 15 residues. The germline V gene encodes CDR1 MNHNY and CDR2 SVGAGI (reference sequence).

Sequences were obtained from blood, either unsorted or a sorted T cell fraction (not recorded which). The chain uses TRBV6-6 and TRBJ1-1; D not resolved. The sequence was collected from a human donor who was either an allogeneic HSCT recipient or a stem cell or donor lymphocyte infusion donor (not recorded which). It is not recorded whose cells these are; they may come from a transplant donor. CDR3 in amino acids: CASSYSEGIDTEAFF. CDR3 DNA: TGTGCCAGCAGTTACTCAGAGGGAATAGACACTGAAGCTTTCTTT.